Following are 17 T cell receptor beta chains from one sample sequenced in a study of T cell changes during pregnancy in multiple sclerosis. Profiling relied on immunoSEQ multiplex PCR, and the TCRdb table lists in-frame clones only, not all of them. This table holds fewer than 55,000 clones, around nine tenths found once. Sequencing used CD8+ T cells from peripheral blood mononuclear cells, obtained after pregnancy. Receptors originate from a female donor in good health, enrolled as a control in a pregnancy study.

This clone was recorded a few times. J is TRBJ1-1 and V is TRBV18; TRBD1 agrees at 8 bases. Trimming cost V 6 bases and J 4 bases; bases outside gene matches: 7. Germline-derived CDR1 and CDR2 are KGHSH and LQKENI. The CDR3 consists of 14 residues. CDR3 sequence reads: CASSLTGDPTEAFF. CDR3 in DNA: TGTGCCAGCTCTTTGACAGGGGACCCCACTGAAGCTTTCTTT.

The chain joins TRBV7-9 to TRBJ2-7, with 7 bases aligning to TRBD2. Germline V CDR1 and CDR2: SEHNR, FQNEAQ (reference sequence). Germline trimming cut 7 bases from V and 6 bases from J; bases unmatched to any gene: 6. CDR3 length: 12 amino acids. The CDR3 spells CASTSGGGEQYF. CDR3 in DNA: TGTGCCAGCACCTCTGGGGGGGGCGAGCAGTACTTC. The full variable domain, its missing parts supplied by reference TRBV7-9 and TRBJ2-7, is DTGVSQNPRHKITKRGQNVTFRCDPISEHNRLYWYRQTLGQGPEFLTYFQNEAQLEKSRLLSDRFSAERPKGSFSTLEIQRTEQGDSAMYLCASTSGGGEQYFGPGTRLTVT.

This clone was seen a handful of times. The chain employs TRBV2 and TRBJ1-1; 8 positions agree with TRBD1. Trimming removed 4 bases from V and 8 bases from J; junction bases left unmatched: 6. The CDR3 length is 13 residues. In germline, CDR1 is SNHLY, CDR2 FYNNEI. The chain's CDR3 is CASSGGTGLEAFF. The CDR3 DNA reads TGTGCCAGCAGTGGAGGGACAGGACTAGAAGCTTTCTTT.

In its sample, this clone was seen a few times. CDR3 DNA: TGTGCCAGCAGTTTAATCAGGGACAGCTTTAACTATGGCTACACCTTC. Translating it yields CASSLIRDSFNYGYTF. The J gene is TRBJ1-2, the V gene TRBV6-5; 7 bases map to TRBD1. V gave up 4 bases and J gave up 1 base; unmatched junction bases: 9. The length of the CDR3 is 16 residues. Germline V gene data show CDR1 as MNHEY and CDR2 as SVGAGI.

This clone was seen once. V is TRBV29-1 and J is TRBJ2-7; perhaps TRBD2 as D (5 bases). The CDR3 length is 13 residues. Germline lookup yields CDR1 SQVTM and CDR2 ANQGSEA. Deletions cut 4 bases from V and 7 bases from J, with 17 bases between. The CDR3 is CSVVTRSPGEQYF. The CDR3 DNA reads TGCAGCGTTGTAACCAGGTCCCCGGGAGAGCAGTACTTC.

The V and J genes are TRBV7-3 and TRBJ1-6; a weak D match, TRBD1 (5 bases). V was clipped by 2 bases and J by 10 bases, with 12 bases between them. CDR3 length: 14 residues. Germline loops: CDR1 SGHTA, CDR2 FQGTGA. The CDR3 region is CASSLGQGGSPLHF. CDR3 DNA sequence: TGTGCCAGCAGCTTAGGGCAGGGTGGGTCACCCCTCCACTTT. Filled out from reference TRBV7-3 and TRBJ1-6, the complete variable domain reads GAGVSQTPSNKVTEKGKYVELRCDPISGHTALYWYRQSLGQGPEFLIYFQGTGAADDSGLPNDRFFAVRPEGSVSTLKIQRTERGDSAVYLCASSLGQGGSPLHFGNGTRLTVT.

The CDR3 region is CASSSTGTGREKLFF. In DNA form, the CDR3 reads TGTGCCAGTAGCTCCACCGGGACAGGGCGTGAAAAACTGTTTTTT. The V and J genes are TRBV19 and TRBJ1-4; TRBD1 matches at 9 bases. This CDR3 comprises 15 residues. CDR1 is LNHDA, CDR2 SQIVND, per germline (reference sequence). J lost 7 bases, V lost 6 bases, and 9 bases had no gene match. Using reference TRBV19 and TRBJ1-4 for the parts outside the CDR3, the full variable domain is DGGITQSPKYLFRKEGQNVTLSCEQNLNHDAMYWYRQDPGQGLRLIYYSQIVNDFQKGDIAEGYSVSREKKESFPLTVTSAQKNPTAFYLCASSSTGTGREKLFFGSGTQLSVL.

The CDR3 is CASSLADYSGNTQYF. DNA of the CDR3: TGTGCCAGCAGCTTAGCGGACTACTCCGGGAATACGCAGTATTTT. V usage is TRBV11-1 and J usage is TRBJ2-3; weak D call: TRBD2 (6 bases). Deletions cut 0 bases from V and 7 bases from J, with 14 bases between. The germline gives CDR1 SGHAT, CDR2 FQDESV (reference sequence). The CDR3 runs to 15 residues.

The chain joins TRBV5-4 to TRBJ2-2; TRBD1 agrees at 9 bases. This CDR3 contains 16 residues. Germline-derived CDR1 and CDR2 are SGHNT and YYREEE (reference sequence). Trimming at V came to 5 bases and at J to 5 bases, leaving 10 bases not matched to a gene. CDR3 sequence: CASRSSRDRVTGELFF. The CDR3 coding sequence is TGTGCCAGCAGATCGTCCCGGGACAGGGTGACCGGGGAGCTGTTTTTT.

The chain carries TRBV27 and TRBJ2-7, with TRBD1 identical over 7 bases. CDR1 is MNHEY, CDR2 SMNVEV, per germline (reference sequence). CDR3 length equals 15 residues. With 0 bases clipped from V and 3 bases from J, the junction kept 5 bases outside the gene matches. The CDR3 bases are TGTGCCAGCAGTTTATCCCCAGGACAGGTCTACGAGCAGTACTTC. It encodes CASSLSPGQVYEQYF.

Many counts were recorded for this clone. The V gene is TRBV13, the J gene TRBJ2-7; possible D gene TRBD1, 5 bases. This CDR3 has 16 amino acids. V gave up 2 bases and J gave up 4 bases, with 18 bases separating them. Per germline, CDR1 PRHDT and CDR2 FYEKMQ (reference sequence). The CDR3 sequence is CASSLNGAGSSYEQYF. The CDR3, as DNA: TGTGCCAGCAGCTTAAATGGCGCAGGGTCCTCTTACGAGCAGTACTTC.

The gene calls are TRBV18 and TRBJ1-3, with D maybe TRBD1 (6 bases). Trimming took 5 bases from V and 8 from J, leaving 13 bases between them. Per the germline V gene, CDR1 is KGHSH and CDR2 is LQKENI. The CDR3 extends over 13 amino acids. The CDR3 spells CASSSQGGHTIYF. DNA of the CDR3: TGTGCCAGCTCATCACAGGGAGGTCACACCATATATTTT.

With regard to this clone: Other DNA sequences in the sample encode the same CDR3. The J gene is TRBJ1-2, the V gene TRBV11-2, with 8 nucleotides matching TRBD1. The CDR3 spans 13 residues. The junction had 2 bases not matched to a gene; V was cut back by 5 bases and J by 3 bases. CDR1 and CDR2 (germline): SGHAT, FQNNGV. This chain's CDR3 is CASSLQGDYGYTF. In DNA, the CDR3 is TGTGCCAGCAGCCTACAGGGGGACTATGGCTACACCTTC.

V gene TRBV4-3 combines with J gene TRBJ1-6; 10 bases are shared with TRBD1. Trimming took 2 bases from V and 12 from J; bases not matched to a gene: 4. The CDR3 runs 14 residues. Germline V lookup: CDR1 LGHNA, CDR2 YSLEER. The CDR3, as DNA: TGCGCCAGCAGCCAAATCGGGACAGGGGTACCCCTCCACTTT. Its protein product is CASSQIGTGVPLHF.

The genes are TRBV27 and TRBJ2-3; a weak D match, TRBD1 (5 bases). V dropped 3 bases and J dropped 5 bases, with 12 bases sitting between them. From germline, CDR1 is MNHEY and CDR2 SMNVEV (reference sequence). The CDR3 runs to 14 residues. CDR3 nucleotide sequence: TGTGCCAGCAGTTTCGGCAGGGTGAGAGATACGCAGTATTTT. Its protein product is CASSFGRVRDTQYF.

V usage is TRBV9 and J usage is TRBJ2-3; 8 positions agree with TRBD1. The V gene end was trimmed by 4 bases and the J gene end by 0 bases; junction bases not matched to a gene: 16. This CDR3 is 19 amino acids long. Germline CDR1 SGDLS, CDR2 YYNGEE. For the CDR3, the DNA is TGTGCCAGCAGCACACCTTGGACAGGGAATGTTTCTAGCACAGATACGCAGTATTTT. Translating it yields CASSTPWTGNVSSTDTQYF.

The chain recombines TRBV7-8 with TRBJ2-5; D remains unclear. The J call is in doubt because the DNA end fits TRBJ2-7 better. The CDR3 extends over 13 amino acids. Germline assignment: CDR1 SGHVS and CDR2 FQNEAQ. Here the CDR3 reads CASSLGESYEQYF. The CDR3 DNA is TGTGCCAGCAGCTTAGGCGAGTCCTACGAGCAGTACTTC.